This TCR beta chain was observed in a study of early T cells in non-severe SARS-CoV-2 infection. Study-level background: Sequencing of bulk RNA from unsorted whole blood was done, without chain pairing. Study-wide findings and caveats: The study's VDJdb matching favored anti-spike CD8 responses and missed private and CD4 specificities.

Separate cDNA molecules each had unique molecular identifiers attached to them. TCRdb recomputed calls from the 5' RACE reads with MiXCR, one row per CDR3 protein. In the table there are approximately 76,000 distinct CDR3 sequences, 11% of which are singletons. The table lists this clonotype with many counts. Its antigen is unidentified. The germline V gene encodes CDR1 SGHVS and CDR2 FQNEAQ. CDR3 length: 14 residues. V was clipped by 1 base and J by 6 bases, with 10 bases between them. Material: whole blood. The receptor was isolated from an adult who was a healthcare worker with PCR-confirmed SARS-CoV-2 infection or an uninfected control (not recorded which). The V gene is TRBV7-8, the J gene TRBJ2-1, with TRBD1 as a possible D gene (5 bases). The CDR3 region has the DNA TGTGCCAGCAGCTTAGGGGGCAGGGTCAATGAGCAGTTCTTC. This encodes CASSLGGRVNEQFF.